This entry lists 2 T cell receptor beta chains sequenced from one sample in a study of cytomegalovirus exposure and HLA in healthy donors. The PCR used 60 Vbeta and 13 Jbeta primers. Here immunoSEQ multiplex PCR was the method, and the copy in TCRdb shows in-frame clones only, minus some. The top ten clones hold 1.3% to 1.5% of a sample with over 100,000 clones, almost 80% of them seen once. What was sequenced was PBMCs. The receptor source for this set is a female donor in good health and CMV-seronegative.

The chain has TRBV6-5 and TRBJ2-3; 7 nucleotides match TRBD1. The length of the CDR3 is 14 residues. The trim removed 9 bases at V and 4 bases at J, leaving 10 bases unmatched. The germline V gene encodes CDR1 MNHEY and CDR2 SVGAGI. DNA of the CDR3: TGTGCCAGTGGTGCGAGGGGGCTCGCAGATACGCAGTATTTT. It specifies CASGARGLADTQYF.

The chain couples TRBV5-4 to TRBJ1-2; 8 bases map to TRBD1. This CDR3 is 14 amino acids long. V shed 4 bases and J 3 bases; nucleotides not matched to a gene: 5. Germline values: CDR1 SGHNT, CDR2 YYREEE (reference sequence). The CDR3 DNA reads TGTGCCAGCAGCCGGACAGGGCTTGACTATGGCTACACCTTC. Protein sequence: CASSRTGLDYGYTF.